This T cell receptor beta chain was found in a study of T-cell memory formation after mild COVID-19. Study background: TCR clusters showed largely donor specificity.

UMIs and sample barcodes were carried by the TCR alpha and TCR beta cDNA libraries that 5'RACE produced using constant-segment primers. Each CDR3 protein gets one entry after TCRdb re-called the 5' RACE reads with MiXCR. The sample shows about 610,000 distinct CDR3 sequences, approximately 15% of them seen only once. Broader study findings: Memory from before infection featured some responding clones, which suggests cross-reactive memory joined.

This clonotype came up a few times. The target antigen is unknown. The CDR3 covers 14 residues. Germline V lookup: CDR1 SQVTM, CDR2 ANQGSEA. Trimming shortened V by 2 bases and J by 2 bases, and 12 bases separated the two germline ends. Sequenced material: PBMCs or a T cell subset sorted from them (not recorded which). This chain links TRBV29-1 with TRBJ1-1, with D uncertain. The TCR originated in an adult woman who had mild COVID-19 (a few samples of this study predate the infection). Cell type and time point are not known. The CDR3 is CSVELDARNTEAFF. Written as DNA, the CDR3 is TGCAGCGTTGAATTGGATGCCCGTAACACTGAAGCTTTCTTT.